This TCR beta chain was retrieved from a study of beta chain features in type 1 diabetes. Study-wide points: Within the patient group, naive, central memory and Treg TCRB repertoires appeared more similar to each other than within healthy donors.

On this clone: Its antigen remains unknown.

Sequencing targeted expressed TCRB transcripts, as all isolated RNA had been reverse transcribed. Assay: immunoSEQ multiplex PCR; the TCRdb copy retains only in-frame clones and omits some. The sample lists more than 120,000 clones, over 9.5% occurring once. CDR1 and CDR2 (germline): SGHTA, FQGNSA. After removal of 5 bases from V and 0 bases from J, the junction contained 7 bases not matched to a gene. The CDR3 runs 15 residues. The gene calls are TRBV7-2 and TRBJ2-7; 7 nucleotides line up with TRBD1. The sequence derives from a man aged 18-30 years in good health. Material for sequencing was naive CD4+ T cells from blood. This chain's CDR3 is CASSPRTGPSYEQYF. The CDR3 DNA reads TGTGCCAGCAGCCCCAGGACAGGACCCTCCTACGAGCAGTACTTC.